This T cell receptor (beta chain) stems from a study of breast tumors, draining lymph nodes, adjacent tissues. This clonotype has a count of ten or more. Its antigen is not known. Germline V gene lookup returns CDR1 SGHTA and CDR2 FQGNSA. Between the trimmed V and J ends, which lost 5 bases and 1 base, there was a span of 8 bases. This CDR3 comprises 13 residues. The lymph nodes were axillary draining lymph nodes from breast cancer patients. Via MiXCR, TCRdb re-called the multiplex PCR reads, giving one row per CDR3 protein. The repertoire holds 150,000 to 250,000 distinct CDR3 sequences, with 31% as singletons. The study, taken as a whole, reports: The lymph node origin of tumor T cells was framed as consistent with a hypothesis, not demonstrated. Compared with basal-like, luminal-like tumors shared significantly more repertoire with nontumor tissue.

The sequence came from a female donor with breast cancer. Some clones in this sample may be carry-over from other donors' samples. The gene calls are TRBV7-2 and TRBJ2-5; tentatively, D is TRBD1 or TRBD2 (5 bases each). Sequencing input: axillary lymph node tissue. CDR3 loop: CASSRDRQETQYF. In DNA, the CDR3 is TGTGCCAGCAGCAGGGACCGCCAAGAGACCCAGTACTTC.